The 15 T cell receptor beta chains below come from one sample, sequenced in a study of blood T cell repertoires in COVID-19. This table comes from immunoSEQ multiplex PCR, and its TCRdb copy is limited to in-frame clones, with some not included. The sample has approximately 150,000 clones; 84% are singletons. The sample consisted of peripheral blood. The receptor source for this set is a man in his fifties or sixties with active or convalescent COVID-19.

This chain connects TRBV11-3 to TRBJ2-3; D remains ambiguous. This CDR3 contains 14 residues. Germline V gene data show CDR1 as SGHNT and CDR2 as YENEEA. Trimming left V 5 bases short and J 4 bases short, with 13 bases between. The CDR3 sequence is CASSPGIPPDTQYF. The CDR3 DNA follows: TGTGCCAGCAGCCCAGGTATACCCCCAGATACGCAGTATTTT.

The V gene is TRBV12-3 or TRBV12-4, the J gene TRBJ1-1, with D unresolved. Trimming left V 6 bases short and J 4 bases short, with 9 bases between. The CDR3 is made up of 12 amino acids. CDR3 sequence reads: CASRTQGTEAFF. The CDR3 DNA is TGTGCCAGCAGGACTCAAGGCACTGAAGCTTTCTTT.

Only a few counts were recorded for this clone. This chain connects TRBV7-8 to TRBJ2-7, with 8 bases identical to TRBD1. Germline V CDR1 and CDR2: SGHVS, FQNEAQ. The CDR3 runs 16 residues. The V and J ends lost 5 bases and 1 base, in that order; junction bases with no gene match: 10. CDR3 DNA sequence: TGTGCCAGCAGCAATACCGGGACAGGTTCGTCCTACGAGCAGTACTTC. Translated, it gives CASSNTGTGSSYEQYF.

The chain joins TRBV9 to TRBJ2-5; perhaps TRBD1 as D (6 bases). Germline CDR1 SGDLS, CDR2 YYNGEE. Trimming left V 4 bases short and J 2 bases short, with 12 bases between. This CDR3 spans 14 amino acids. The CDR3 DNA follows: TGTGCCAGCAGCTCCAGGGGAAGACAAGAGACCCAGTACTTC. Protein sequence: CASSSRGRQETQYF.

For the CDR3, the DNA is TGTGCCAGCAGGAGATGGAACACCGGGGAGCTGTTTTTT. Translated: CASRRWNTGELFF. The rearrangement joins TRBV6-5 to TRBJ2-2; no firm D call. CDR3 length: 13 amino acids. Looked up from germline, CDR1 is MNHEY and CDR2 is SVGAGI. Deletions cut 6 bases from V and 1 base from J, with 6 bases between.

This clone has more than one count but fewer than ten. This sequence joins TRBV11-3 and TRBJ1-1, with no clear D. This CDR3 is built from 14 residues. V was cut by 5 bases and J by 2 bases, with 12 bases left in between. Per germline, CDR1 SGHNT and CDR2 YENEEA. The CDR3 DNA reads as TGTGCCAGCAGCCGGACTCAGCTTAACACTGAAGCTTTCTTT. Amino acid sequence: CASSRTQLNTEAFF.

The chain uses TRBV2 and TRBJ1-4; 7 positions agree with TRBD1. CDR1 and CDR2 from the germline V gene are SNHLY and FYNNEI. The length of the CDR3 is 13 residues. V was pared by 6 bases and J by 7 bases, with 5 bases of the junction left unmatched. The chain's CDR3 is CASRPGQIEKLFF. The DNA of the CDR3 is TGTGCCAGCAGACCGGGACAGATTGAAAAACTGTTTTTT.

The V call is TRBV7-8, the J call TRBJ2-7, with a tentative D call TRBD1 (5 bases). Trimming pared 4 bases from V and 0 bases from J, leaving 19 bases between. CDR3 size: 17 residues. CDR1 is SGHVS, CDR2 FQNEAQ, per germline. The DNA for the CDR3 is TGTGCCAGCAGCTCCCGATTGAAGGGGTCCGCCTCCTACGAGCAGTACTTC. As protein: CASSSRLKGSASYEQYF.

The chain combines TRBV10-2 with TRBJ1-2; perhaps TRBD1 as D (5 bases). The CDR3 is 13 amino acids. From germline, CDR1 is WSHSY and CDR2 SAAADI. V lost 4 bases, J lost 0 bases, and 6 bases lay in between. The CDR3 sequence is CASSVTANYGYTF. DNA of the CDR3: TGCGCCAGCAGTGTGACAGCTAACTATGGCTACACCTTC.

This chain connects TRBV27 to TRBJ1-2; 8 nucleotides line up with TRBD1. With 5 bases clipped from V and 2 bases from J, the junction kept 13 bases outside the gene matches. The CDR3 has 17 amino acids. From germline, CDR1 is MNHEY and CDR2 SMNVEV (reference sequence). CDR3 bases: TGTGCCAGCAGTACGCCTTCGAGACAGGGGAAAAACTATGGCTACACCTTC. This translates into CASSTPSRQGKNYGYTF.

This clone appeared once. V and J are TRBV3-1 (or the pseudogene TRBV3-2) and TRBJ1-3; unclear D gene. Trimming removed 4 bases at V and 0 bases at J, with 10 bases between. The CDR3 consists of 15 residues. The germline gives CDR1 LGHDT, CDR2 YNNKEL (reference sequence). CDR3 amino acids: CASSPTSYSGNTIYF. As DNA, the CDR3 is TGTGCCAGCAGCCCGACATCGTACTCTGGAAACACCATATATTTT.

The J gene is TRBJ1-6, the V gene TRBV18; D unclear. The ends were cut back, 3 bases at V and 7 bases at J, with 13 bases in the middle. Per the germline V gene, CDR1 is KGHSH and CDR2 is LQKENI. This CDR3 region has 15 residues. The CDR3 reads CASSPRGVLNSPLHF. The CDR3 DNA follows: TGTGCCAGCTCACCGCGCGGGGTCCTAAATTCACCCCTCCACTTT.

The chain is built from TRBV9 and TRBJ1-6; 7 bases are shared with TRBD1. Germline-derived CDR1 and CDR2 are SGDLS and YYNGEE. V lost 4 bases, J lost 8 bases, and 9 bases stayed unmatched. The CDR3 spans 15 residues. The chain's CDR3 is CASSRYRDSDSPLHF. The DNA of the CDR3 is TGTGCCAGCAGCAGGTACCGGGACAGTGATTCACCCCTCCACTTT. The whole variable domain, filled in from reference TRBV9 and TRBJ1-6, reads DSGVTQTPKHLITATGQRVTLRCSPRSGDLSVYWYQQSLDQGLQFLIQYYNGEERAKGNILERFSAQQFPDLHSELNLSSLELGDSALYFCASSRYRDSDSPLHFGNGTRLTVT.

V and J are TRBV4-2 and TRBJ2-5; 16 bases fit TRBD2. Germline V gene data show CDR1 as LGHNA and CDR2 as YNFKEQ. J gave up 5 bases and V 4 bases, and 7 bases lay outside the gene matches. This CDR3 spans 17 amino acids. Here the CDR3 DNA reads TGTGCCAGCAGCCGAGGGACTAGCGGGGGGGCGGAGGAGACCCAGTACTTC. The encoded protein is CASSRGTSGGAEETQYF.

This clone was seen a few times. The chain has TRBV11-2 and TRBJ2-5, with TRBD2 matching 13 bases. The germline CDR1 and CDR2 sequences are SGHAT and FQNNGV. The CDR3 runs 17 residues. V shed 1 base, J shed 5 bases, and the junction held 7 bases outside the gene matches. CDR3 protein: CASSLGPGTSGVETQYF. DNA for the CDR3: TGTGCCAGCAGCTTAGGACCCGGGACTAGCGGGGTGGAGACCCAGTACTTC.